The clone carrying this TCR beta chain was observed a few times. Its matching antigen is unknown. Trimming cost V 4 bases and J 0 bases, with 9 bases left between them. This CDR3 is 14 amino acids long. Germline CDR1 and CDR2: SGHNT and YYREEE (reference sequence). The sample comes from a study of T cell repertoires in cytomegalovirus infection. Study as a whole: Indications of both CMV infection and matching HLA type were provided by public TCR beta signatures. Study-level points and caveats: In two of eight donors, the top clonotype was HLA-C-restricted CMV-specific. Summed public TCR beta family frequency identified CMV carriers bearing the relevant HLA.

TCRdb reanalysed the reads using MiXCR and keeps one entry per CDR3 protein. Of tens of thousands of distinct CDR3 sequences listed, 20% to 25% are singletons. The receptor comes from a human donor in good health (CMV status not recorded). Some clones in this sample may be carry-over from other donors' samples. The rearrangement uses TRBV5-4 and TRBJ2-3; D may be TRBD2 (5 bases). The sample was PBMCs, sequenced either directly or after in vitro stimulation (not recorded which). CDR3 nucleotide sequence: TGTGCCAGCAGCGACCCTAGCAGCACAGATACGCAGTATTTT. It codes for CASSDPSSTDTQYF.